The source of this T cell receptor beta chain is a study of beta chain features in type 1 diabetes. Whole-study findings and limits: Shortening of TCRB CDR3s, moderate but significant, appeared in all four CD4+ subsets of Type 1 diabetes patients.

Sequencing targeted expressed TCRB transcripts, as all isolated RNA had been reverse transcribed. An average of about 3.57 million reads was obtained for naive, central memory and regulatory T cell samples. Measured with immunoSEQ multiplex PCR; TCRdb has only the in-frame clones, and not every one. The data contain some 290,000 clones, around 24% of them seen just once; the ten biggest clones take up roughly 0.013%. As to this clone: No antigen is known for it.

The CDR3 totals 14 residues. Germline CDR1 MGHRA, CDR2 YSYEKL. Trimming took 2 bases from V and 12 from J, leaving 17 bases between them. V and J are TRBV4-1 and TRBJ2-1; perhaps TRBD2 as D (5 bases). The clonotype comes from a woman aged 25 to 39 with type 1 diabetes. Sequences were obtained from naive CD4+ T cells from blood. The CDR3 loop reads CASSQPGRRGGQFF. CDR3 nucleotide sequence: TGCGCCAGCAGCCAACCGGGCCGGAGAGGAGGGCAGTTCTTC.